This TCR beta chain was found in a study of blood T cell repertoires in COVID-19. As originally analysed: Amplification of reference gene primers provided the estimated nucleated cell counts. Sequenced by immunoSEQ multiplex PCR; TCRdb stores in-frame clones only, minus some. V and J calls and clone size are copied from that table; D and trimming were computed from the DNA. Among approximately 280,000 clones listed, approximately 83% were seen once. This clonotype was obtained from a woman aged 70 to 79 with acute or convalescent COVID-19. The specimen was peripheral blood.

This chain's CDR3 is CASSFPRQPHGYTF. DNA of the CDR3: TGTGCCAGCAGCTTCCCCCGACAGCCCCATGGCTACACCTTC. V gene TRBV5-6 combines with J gene TRBJ1-2; TRBD1 might be the D (5 bases). Trimming took 2 bases from V and 6 from J, leaving 14 bases between them. CDR3 length equals 14 residues. The germline V gene has CDR1 SGHDT and CDR2 YYEEEE.